These T cell receptor beta chains were read from a single sample in a study of spatial heterogeneity in lung cancer. MiXCR was run by TCRdb on the 5' RACE reads, yielding one entry per CDR3 protein. The data show under 40,000 distinct CDR3 sequences, with 4.5% to 6% seen just once and 11% held by the top ten. Specimen: PBMCs, collected at surgery. All receptors come from a male donor with early-stage non-small cell lung cancer. The CDR3 runs from the conserved cysteine through the conserved F or W. The D gene is left open where the match is weak. Size values are once, few and many counts, or a class for expanded clones, and some rows have none.

d_gene	abundance	v_gene	CDR3aa
NA	many	TRBV27	CASSPRTVFVTIYNEQFF
NA	many	TRBV29-1	CSVIPLSTYEQYF
NA	many	TRBV5-1	CASSLLPDRGSGAFF
NA	many	TRBV11-1	CASSSRGGNEKLFF
NA	NA	TRBV19	CASSMFRQMNTEAFF
TRBD2	NA	TRBV3-1	CASSPQISGVTRTYEQYF
NA	NA	TRBV2	CASSEVAVSYNEQFF
TRBD1	many	TRBV7-9	CASSNLGQGKGNTIYF
NA	many	TRBV20-1	CSARERRLGDTQYF
NA	many	TRBV5-1	CASSHGGGFYGTDTQYF
NA	NA	TRBV14	CASSLIREGRNNQPQHF
NA	many	TRBV5-1	CASSLAGSYEQYF
NA	many	TRBV27	CASSFGDRQEAFF
NA	many	TRBV5-4	CASSLQGQETQYF
NA	many	TRBV24-1	CATSSPDTSYEQYF
TRBD2	many	TRBV9	CASSELPGSGVETQYF
NA	many	TRBV20-1	CSAQRDIGETQYF
TRBD2	many	TRBV29-1	CSGGTSFWETQYF
NA	NA	TRBV12-3/TRBV12-4	CASSTRGTDTQYF
NA	many	TRBV3-1	CASSQDMGAVPQHF
NA	many	TRBV13	CASSLYRTAYNEQFF
TRBD2	few	TRBV12-3/TRBV12-4	CASSRSGGERETQYF
TRBD1	NA	TRBV20-1	CSVDRGTEYIQYF
NA	few	TRBV20-1	CSARARGNQPQHF
TRBD1	many	TRBV5-4	CASSVDRGGNEKLFF
TRBD2	few	TRBV20-1	CSAPGTSGAPTGTDTQYF
TRBD1	few	TRBV15	CATSRGGGPTDTQYF
NA	NA	TRBV5-1	CASSPAGGNIQYF
TRBD1	NA	TRBV5-5	CASSVLQGAGYEQYF
TRBD1	many	TRBV20-1	CSARGGTGTFSNQPQHF
NA	few	TRBV12-3/TRBV12-4	CASSFPSQPQHF
NA	few	TRBV10-3	CAIRGEGGYNEQFF
TRBD1	few	TRBV3-1	CASSQSDRGRFGYTF
NA	few	TRBV5-4	CASSLAGTVYTGELFF